The 26 T cell receptor beta chains in this list originate from one sample, sequenced in a study of early T cells in non-severe SARS-CoV-2 infection. MiXCR, run by TCRdb on the 5' RACE reads, gives a single entry per CDR3 protein. The table lists roughly 40,000 distinct CDR3 sequences, approximately 6.1% of them singletons. The sample was whole blood. These receptor sequences come from an adult who was a healthcare worker with PCR-confirmed SARS-CoV-2 infection or an uninfected control (not recorded which).

This chain uses TRBV7-6 with TRBJ2-5; no clear D. CDR1 and CDR2 from the germline V gene are SGHVS and FNYEAQ. Trimming pared 5 bases from V and 5 bases from J, leaving 6 bases between. The CDR3 has 11 residues. The CDR3 sequence: CASSATETQYF. The DNA for the CDR3 is TGTGCCAGCAGCGCCACGGAGACCCAGTACTTC.

This clonotype was recorded many times. The rearrangement joins TRBV12-3 or TRBV12-4 to TRBJ1-1; perhaps TRBD1 as D (5 bases). This CDR3 is built from 14 residues. Between the trimmed V and J ends, which lost 6 bases and 7 bases, there was a span of 18 bases. This chain's CDR3 is CASSRSGQPIEAFF. For the CDR3, the DNA is TGTGCCAGCAGCCGATCGGGGCAGCCCATTGAAGCTTTCTTT.

This clonotype was seen a handful of times. The chain is built from TRBV20-1 and TRBJ2-1; TRBD1 agrees at 10 bases. The V and J ends lost 5 bases and 7 bases, in that order; junction bases with no gene match: 20. This CDR3 contains 18 residues. Germline values: CDR1 DFQATT, CDR2 SNEGSKA (reference sequence). CDR3 protein: CSAFGREVRQGAGNEQFF. The DNA of the CDR3 is TGCAGTGCTTTCGGGAGGGAGGTTAGACAGGGGGCAGGGAATGAGCAGTTCTTC.

The chain uses TRBV7-6 and TRBJ2-2, with a possible D match to TRBD2 (5 bases). The CDR3 spans 16 residues. V was pared by 1 base and J by 0 bases, with 9 bases between. The germline gives CDR1 SGHVS, CDR2 FNYEAQ. For the CDR3, the DNA is TGTGCCAGCAGCTTAGGGCGGGCCGCGAACACCGGGGAGCTGTTTTTT. The encoded protein is CASSLGRAANTGELFF.

This clonotype was observed many times. The chain joins TRBV7-6 to TRBJ2-5; the D is unclear. Germline V lookup: CDR1 SGHVS, CDR2 FNYEAQ. The CDR3 length is 13 residues. V lost 4 bases and J lost 3, with 9 bases in between. CDR3 nucleotide sequence: TGTGCCAGCAGCTCGGGCTCTGAAGAGACCCAGTACTTC. This sequence encodes CASSSGSEETQYF.

This clonotype appeared many times. The CDR3 loop reads CASSVVRATNEKLFF. The CDR3 DNA follows: TGTGCCAGCAGCGTCGTGAGAGCAACTAATGAAAAACTGTTTTTT. This chain connects TRBV7-8 to TRBJ1-4; no clear D gene. CDR3 size: 15 residues. The germline V and J ends were trimmed by 5 bases and 0 bases, with 10 bases remaining between them. Germline V CDR1 and CDR2: SGHVS, FQNEAQ.

This clonotype occurred many times. The chain carries TRBV18 and TRBJ2-7; 10 positions agree with TRBD2. This CDR3 has 14 residues. Per germline, CDR1 KGHSH and CDR2 LQKENI. Trimming at V came to 3 bases and at J to 5 bases, leaving 4 bases not matched to a gene. Here the CDR3 reads CASSPGLARHEQYF. In DNA, the CDR3 is TGTGCCAGCTCACCGGGACTAGCGAGGCACGAGCAGTACTTC. Full variable domain (missing parts from reference TRBV18 and TRBJ2-7): NAGVMQNPRHLVRRRGQEARLRCSPMKGHSHVYWYRQLPEEGLKFMVYLQKENIIDESGMPKERFSAEFPKEGPSILRIQQVVRGDSAAYFCASSPGLARHEQYFGPGTRLTVT.

This clonotype was recorded at least ten times. This rearrangement joins TRBV11-3 to TRBJ2-7; D might be TRBD2 (6 bases). Germline values: CDR1 SGHNT, CDR2 YENEEA. V lost 1 base and J lost 3, with 10 bases in between. The CDR3 length is 14 residues. CDR3 in DNA: TGTGCCAGCAGCTTAGGAGACGGGGGCTACGAGCAGTACTTC. It yields the protein CASSLGDGGYEQYF.

This clonotype was detected many times. The V and J genes are TRBV4-2 and TRBJ2-7, with D possibly being TRBD2 (5 bases). The CDR3 has 15 residues. CDR1 and CDR2 (germline): LGHNA, YNFKEQ. V dropped 1 base and J dropped 1 base, with 11 bases sitting between them. The CDR3 DNA follows: TGTGCCAGCAGCCAAGTCGACCGAGGGTCCTACGAGCAGTACTTC. Encoded protein: CASSQVDRGSYEQYF.

This clonotype was counted only a few times. CDR3 sequence: CSVEDRGRAVRNEQFF. The CDR3 nucleotides read TGCAGCGTTGAAGATCGCGGGAGGGCCGTACGCAATGAGCAGTTCTTC. The chain is built from TRBV29-1 and TRBJ2-1; 9 bases fit TRBD2. CDR1 and CDR2 (germline): SQVTM, ANQGSEA. CDR3 size: 16 residues. The V and J ends lost 0 bases and 6 bases, in that order; junction bases with no gene match: 9.

This clonotype was seen ten or more times. The J gene is TRBJ2-7, the V gene TRBV7-9; 10 bases fit TRBD2. This CDR3 region has 18 residues. Trimming took 5 bases from V and 1 from J; bases not matched to a gene: 14. Germline V CDR1 and CDR2: SEHNR, FQNEAQ (reference sequence). For the CDR3, the DNA is TGTGCCAGCAGCCCAGGGTCCCCTAGCGGGAGTATTTCCTACGAGCAGTACTTC. This codes for CASSPGSPSGSISYEQYF.

This clonotype was observed at least ten times. V usage is TRBV20-1 and J usage is TRBJ2-3; tentatively, D is TRBD1 (5 bases). Between the trimmed V and J ends, which lost 6 bases and 3 bases, there was a span of 19 bases. The CDR3 consists of 15 residues. Germline V gene data show CDR1 as DFQATT and CDR2 as SNEGSKA (reference sequence). CDR3 loop: CSAFQGKYETDTQYF. The CDR3 region has the DNA TGCAGTGCGTTCCAGGGAAAGTATGAGACAGATACGCAGTATTTT.

The rearrangement links TRBV18 to TRBJ2-3; D is perhaps TRBD1 (5 bases). The CDR3 spans 15 residues. Germline CDR1 is KGHSH and CDR2 is LQKENI. Trimming cost V 3 bases and J 1 base, with 11 bases left between them. CDR3 region: CASSPGRGGTDTQYF. CDR3 DNA: TGTGCCAGCTCACCGGGGCGCGGAGGCACAGATACGCAGTATTTT.

In its sample, this clonotype was seen many times. The CDR3 DNA sequence: TGTGCCAGCAGTGGCCCTACAGGGGGCGGGGAAGATACGCAGTATTTT. Amino acid sequence: CASSGPTGGGEDTQYF. The chain links TRBV25-1 to TRBJ2-3; 9 nucleotides match TRBD1. This CDR3 is built from 16 residues. Looked up from germline, CDR1 is MGHDK and CDR2 is SYGVNS. The V and J ends lost 4 bases and 5 bases, in that order; junction bases with no gene match: 10. The full variable domain, in which reference TRBV25-1 and TRBJ2-3 provide the parts outside the CDR3, is EADIYQTPRYLVIGTGKKITLECSQTMGHDKMYWYQQDPGMELHLIHYSYGVNSTEKGDLSSESTVSRIRTEHFPLTLESARPSHTSQYLCASSGPTGGGEDTQYFGPGTRLTVL.

This clonotype was seen just once. Since a much larger clone is just one base distant, this may be a read error. The chain is built from TRBV7-6 and TRBJ2-7; TRBD2 aligns across 13 bases. The CDR3 loop spans 15 amino acids. Trimming at V came to 5 bases and at J to 6 bases, leaving 7 bases not matched to a gene. Germline V gene lookup returns CDR1 SGHVS and CDR2 FNYEAQ. CDR3 DNA sequence: TGTGCCAGCAGCGAGGGACTAGCGGGGTACTTCGAGCAGTACTTC. It is translated as CASSEGLAGYFEQYF. The full variable domain, completed using reference TRBV7-6 and TRBJ2-7, is GAGVSQSPRYKVTKRGQDVALRCDPISGHVSLYWYRQALGQGPEFLTYFNYEAQQDKSGLPNDRFSAERPEGSISTLTIQRTEQRDSAMYRCASSEGLAGYFEQYFGPGTRLTVT.

This clonotype was seen repeatedly, ten times or more. The V gene is TRBV6-5, the J gene TRBJ1-2, with 9 bases fitting TRBD1. The CDR3 loop spans 14 amino acids. J gave up 3 bases and V 6 bases, and 5 bases lay outside the gene matches. Germline CDR1 MNHEY, CDR2 SVGAGI. The CDR3 coding sequence is TGTGCCAGCAGGTGGACAGGGGAGGACTATGGCTACACCTTC. Its protein is CASRWTGEDYGYTF.

This clonotype was seen ten or more times. V gene TRBV29-1 combines with J gene TRBJ2-2; a weak D match, TRBD1 (5 bases). The germline V and J ends were trimmed by 7 bases and 0 bases, with 15 bases remaining between them. The germline gives CDR1 SQVTM, CDR2 ANQGSEA. The CDR3 loop spans 15 amino acids. The CDR3 loop reads CSGRTGTSNTGELFF. In nucleotides, the CDR3 is TGCAGCGGACGAACAGGTACATCGAACACCGGGGAGCTGTTTTTT.

This clonotype was observed many times. This chain links TRBV18 with TRBJ2-7; a possible D gene is TRBD1 (6 bases). CDR3 length equals 15 residues. Between the trimmed V and J ends, which lost 1 base and 2 bases, there was a span of 12 bases. The germline CDR1 and CDR2 sequences are KGHSH and LQKENI. In DNA, the CDR3 is TGTGCCAGCTCACCACGTCAGGACAGCGCCTACGAGCAGTACTTC. Protein product: CASSPRQDSAYEQYF. Drawing the rest from reference TRBV18 and TRBJ2-7, the complete variable domain is NAGVMQNPRHLVRRRGQEARLRCSPMKGHSHVYWYRQLPEEGLKFMVYLQKENIIDESGMPKERFSAEFPKEGPSILRIQQVVRGDSAAYFCASSPRQDSAYEQYFGPGTRLTVT.

This sequence joins TRBV28 and TRBJ2-7; TRBD2 matches 7 bases. V shed 5 bases, J shed 5 bases, and the junction held 3 bases outside the gene matches. Germline lookup yields CDR1 MDHEN and CDR2 SYDVKM. CDR3 size: 12 residues. The CDR3 coding sequence is TGTGCCAGCAGTCGGGACTACCACGAGCAGTACTTC. Translating gives CASSRDYHEQYF.

At least ten counts were recorded for this clonotype. This chain uses TRBV28 with TRBJ1-5; TRBD1 matches at 8 bases. From germline, CDR1 is MDHEN and CDR2 SYDVKM. V shed 7 bases and J 3 bases; nucleotides not matched to a gene: 11. This CDR3 comprises 16 residues. The CDR3 sequence is CASNTGQGSTNQPQHF. CDR3 DNA sequence: TGTGCCAGCAACACCGGACAGGGCTCTACCAATCAGCCCCAGCATTTT.

This clonotype was counted ten times or more. The V call is TRBV29-1, the J call TRBJ2-7; 11 bases match TRBD2. The V segment lost 5 bases and the J segment 4 bases; nucleotides outside the gene matches: 7. The CDR3 length is 14 residues. Looked up from germline, CDR1 is SQVTM and CDR2 is ANQGSEA. The CDR3 bases are TGCAGCGTTTCCGGGACTAGCGGCTCGTACGAGCAGTACTTC. Residues: CSVSGTSGSYEQYF.

This clonotype was seen ten or more times. The V gene is TRBV5-1, the J gene TRBJ2-5; TRBD1 agrees at 7 bases. V was pared by 1 base and J by 4 bases, with 4 bases of the junction left unmatched. The germline V gene encodes CDR1 SGHRS and CDR2 YFSETQ. The CDR3 is 14 residues long. The CDR3 nucleotides read TGCGCCAGCAGCTTGTACGGACAGGCAGAGACCCAGTACTTC. Its translation is CASSLYGQAETQYF.

Ten or more counts support this clonotype. The V gene is TRBV20-1, the J gene TRBJ2-1; the match to TRBD2 covers 7 bases. This CDR3 is 15 amino acids long. Unmatched junction bases numbered 11, after V lost 3 bases and J lost 6 bases. The V gene's germline CDR1 is DFQATT and CDR2 SNEGSKA (reference sequence). CDR3 coding DNA: TGCAGTGCTAGCGAGGCGGCTAGCGGCACCAATGAGCAGTTCTTC. The encoded protein is CSASEAASGTNEQFF.

The V call is TRBV3-1, the J call TRBJ1-1; weak D call: TRBD1 (5 bases). V lost 4 bases and J lost 0, with 9 bases in between. The CDR3 has 14 residues. The germline V gene has CDR1 LGHDT and CDR2 YNNKEL (reference sequence). The CDR3 loop reads CASSRGEVNTEAFF. The CDR3 DNA reads TGTGCCAGCAGCCGGGGGGAAGTGAACACTGAAGCTTTCTTT.

This clonotype was observed at least ten times. The chain combines TRBV27 with TRBJ2-7, with TRBD2 as a possible D gene (5 bases). CDR3 size: 15 residues. Germline assignment: CDR1 MNHEY and CDR2 SMNVEV (reference sequence). V shed 6 bases and J shed 3 bases, with 18 bases lying between them. In DNA, the CDR3 is TGTGCCAGCAGAGTGATCTCCCCCGGGGTCTACGAGCAGTACTTC. Protein product: CASRVISPGVYEQYF.

This clonotype came up many times. The V gene is TRBV20-1, the J gene TRBJ2-1; 7 bases align to TRBD2. V gave up 7 bases and J gave up 5 bases; unmatched junction bases: 2. CDR1 DFQATT and CDR2 SNEGSKA come from the germline V gene (reference sequence). CDR3 size: 11 residues. The CDR3 here is CSGDYNNEQFF. The CDR3 bases are TGCAGTGGGGACTATAACAATGAGCAGTTCTTC.